The 8 T cell receptor beta chains given below trace back to one sample, sequenced in a study of shared clonotypes between healthy human individuals. CD45RO-negative cells were positively selected for CCR7, leaving out terminally differentiated effector memory CD45RA+ cells. The table came from immunoSEQ multiplex PCR; TCRdb's copy has only in-frame clones and leaves some out. The data show around 1.9 million clones, more than 85% seen once. Sample: naive CD8+ T cells from PBMCs. These receptors were obtained from a man aged 18 to 29 in good health. Some clones in this sample may be carry-over from other donors' samples.

V usage is TRBV28 and J usage is TRBJ1-1; D not certain. CDR1 and CDR2 (germline): MDHEN, SYDVKM. This CDR3 is built from 13 residues. Trimming stripped 7 bases from V and 1 base from J, with 10 bases between. DNA of the CDR3: TGTGCCAGCACCATTTTCGCGAACACTGAAGCTTTCTTT. Translating gives CASTIFANTEAFF.

The chain joins TRBV15 to TRBJ1-1, with a tentative D call TRBD1 (6 bases). V was cut by 3 bases and J by 4 bases, with 12 bases left in between. The germline V gene encodes CDR1 LNHNV and CDR2 YYDKDF (reference sequence). The CDR3 spans 14 residues. CDR3 loop: CATSRSGQITEAFF. CDR3 coding DNA: TGTGCCACCAGCAGGTCCGGACAGATCACTGAAGCTTTCTTT.

The chain uses TRBV15 and TRBJ2-7, with 10 positions matching TRBD2. The germline gives CDR1 LNHNV, CDR2 YYDKDF (reference sequence). CDR3 length equals 14 residues. The V and J ends lost 2 bases and 4 bases, in that order; junction bases with no gene match: 2. The CDR3 DNA reads as TGTGCCACCAGCAGACTAGCGGGAGCGTACGAGCAGTACTTC. This encodes CATSRLAGAYEQYF.

The chain couples TRBV29-1 to TRBJ1-2; unclear D gene. The CDR3 has 13 amino acids. Germline CDR1 reads SQVTM; CDR2 reads ANQGSEA. Trimming took off 8 bases at V and 9 bases at J, with 22 bases between the two ends. DNA of the CDR3: TGCAGCATCCAAGGAGGCGTTTCTATGAGCTACACCTTC. It yields the protein CSIQGGVSMSYTF.

J is TRBJ1-1 and V is TRBV11-2; TRBD1 might be the D (6 bases). The CDR3 has 14 residues. Germline V lookup: CDR1 SGHAT, CDR2 FQNNGV. V was pared by 5 bases and J by 3 bases, with 13 bases between. The CDR3 here is CASSHREGDTEAFF. In DNA form, the CDR3 reads TGTGCCAGCAGCCACAGGGAAGGAGACACTGAAGCTTTCTTT.

The chain joins TRBV27 to TRBJ2-3; D gene ambiguous. The CDR3 covers 14 residues. From germline, CDR1 is MNHEY and CDR2 SMNVEV (reference sequence). Trimming pared 6 bases from V and 1 base from J, leaving 11 bases between. CDR3: CASSLLWGTDTQYF. CDR3 nucleotide sequence: TGTGCCAGCAGCCTTCTGTGGGGCACAGATACGCAGTATTTT.

The rearrangement links TRBV6-6 to TRBJ1-2, with 9 bases aligning to TRBD1. Unmatched junction bases numbered 4, after V lost 0 bases and J lost 5 bases. CDR3 length: 15 residues. From germline, CDR1 is MNHNY and CDR2 SVGAGI (reference sequence). As DNA, the CDR3 is TGTGCCAGCAGTTACTCAACAGGGGGCGCGTATGGCTACACCTTC. Its protein product is CASSYSTGGAYGYTF.

The gene calls are TRBV27 and TRBJ1-6; the D gene is possibly TRBD1 (5 bases). V lost 10 bases, J lost 10 bases, and 14 bases lay in between. The CDR3 loop spans 12 amino acids. Germline values: CDR1 MNHEY, CDR2 SMNVEV (reference sequence). Here the CDR3 reads CATSTGGSPLHF. CDR3 bases: TGTGCCACCTCGACGGGGGGATCACCCCTCCACTTT.